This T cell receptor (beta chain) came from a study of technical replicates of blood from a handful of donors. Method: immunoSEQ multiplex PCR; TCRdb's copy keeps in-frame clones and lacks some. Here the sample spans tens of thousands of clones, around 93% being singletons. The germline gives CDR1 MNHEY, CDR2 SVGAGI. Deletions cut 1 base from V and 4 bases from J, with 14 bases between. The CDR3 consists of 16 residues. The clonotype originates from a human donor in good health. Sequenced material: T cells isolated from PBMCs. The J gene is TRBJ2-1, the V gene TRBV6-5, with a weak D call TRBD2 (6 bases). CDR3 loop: CASSYLPGLQYNEQFF. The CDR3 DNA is TGTGCCAGCAGTTACTTACCGGGACTCCAATACAATGAGCAGTTCTTC.